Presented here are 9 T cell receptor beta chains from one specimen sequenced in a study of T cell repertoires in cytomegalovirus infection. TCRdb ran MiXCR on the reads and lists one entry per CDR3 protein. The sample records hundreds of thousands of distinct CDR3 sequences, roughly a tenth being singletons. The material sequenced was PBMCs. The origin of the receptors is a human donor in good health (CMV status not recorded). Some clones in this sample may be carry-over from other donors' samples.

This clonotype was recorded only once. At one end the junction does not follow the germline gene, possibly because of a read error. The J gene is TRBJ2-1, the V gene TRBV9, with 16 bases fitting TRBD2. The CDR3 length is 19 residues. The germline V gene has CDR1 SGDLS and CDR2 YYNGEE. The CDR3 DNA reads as TGTGCCAGCAGCCCCCTCCAGGGACTAGCGGGGGGGTCCTACAATAAGCAGTTCTTC. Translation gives CASSPLQGLAGGSYNKQFF.

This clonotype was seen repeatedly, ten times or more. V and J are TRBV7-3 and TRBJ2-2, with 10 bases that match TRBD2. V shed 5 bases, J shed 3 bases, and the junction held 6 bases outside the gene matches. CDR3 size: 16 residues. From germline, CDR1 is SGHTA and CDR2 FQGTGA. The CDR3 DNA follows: TGTGCCAGCAGCCCACAGCGGGGGGGCTACACCGGGGAGCTGTTTTTT. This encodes CASSPQRGGYTGELFF.

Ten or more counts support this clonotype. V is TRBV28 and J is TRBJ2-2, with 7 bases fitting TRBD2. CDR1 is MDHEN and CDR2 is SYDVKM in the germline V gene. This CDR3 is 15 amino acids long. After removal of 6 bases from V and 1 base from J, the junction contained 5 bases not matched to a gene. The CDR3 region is CASSPWEGNTGELFF. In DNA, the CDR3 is TGTGCCAGCAGCCCGTGGGAGGGGAACACCGGGGAGCTGTTTTTT.

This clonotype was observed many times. The CDR3 reads CASSSFGGTLYETQYF. For the CDR3, the DNA is TGCGCCAGCAGCTCCTTTGGCGGGACTCTCTACGAGACCCAGTACTTC. J is TRBJ2-5 and V is TRBV5-1; perhaps TRBD2 as D (6 bases). CDR1 is SGHRS and CDR2 is YFSETQ in the germline V gene. The CDR3 is 16 residues long. V was clipped by 3 bases and J by 5 bases, with 20 bases between them.

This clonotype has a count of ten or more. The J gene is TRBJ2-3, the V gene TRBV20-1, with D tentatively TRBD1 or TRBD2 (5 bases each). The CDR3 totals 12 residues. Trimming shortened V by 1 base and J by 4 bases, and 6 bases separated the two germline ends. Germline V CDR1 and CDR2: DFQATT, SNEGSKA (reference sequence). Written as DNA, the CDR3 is TGCAGTGCTAGAGTGGGGGCAGATACGCAGTATTTT. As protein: CSARVGADTQYF.

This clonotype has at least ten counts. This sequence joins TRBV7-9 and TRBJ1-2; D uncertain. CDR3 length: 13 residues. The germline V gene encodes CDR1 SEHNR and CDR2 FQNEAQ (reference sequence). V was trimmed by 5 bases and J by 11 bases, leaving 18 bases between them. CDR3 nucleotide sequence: TGTGCCAGCAGCCCCGTTGGGGAGTTCATTTACACCTTC. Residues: CASSPVGEFIYTF.

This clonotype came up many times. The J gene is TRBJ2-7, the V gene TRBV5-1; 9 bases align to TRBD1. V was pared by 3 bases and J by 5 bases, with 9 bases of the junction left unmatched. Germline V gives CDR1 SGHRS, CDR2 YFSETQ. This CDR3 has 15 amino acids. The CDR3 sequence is CASSSQGQGVNEQYF. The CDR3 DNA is TGCGCCAGCAGCTCCCAGGGACAGGGAGTAAACGAGCAGTACTTC.

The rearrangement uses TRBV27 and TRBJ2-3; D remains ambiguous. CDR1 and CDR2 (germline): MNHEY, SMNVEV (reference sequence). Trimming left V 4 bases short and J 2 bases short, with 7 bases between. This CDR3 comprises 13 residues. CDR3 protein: CASSWVITDTQYF. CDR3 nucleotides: TGTGCCAGCAGTTGGGTTATCACAGATACGCAGTATTTT.

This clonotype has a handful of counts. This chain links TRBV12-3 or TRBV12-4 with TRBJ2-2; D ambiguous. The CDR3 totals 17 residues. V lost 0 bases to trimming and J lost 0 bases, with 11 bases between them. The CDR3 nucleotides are TGTGCCAGCAGTTTAGCGGTGACGGTTCCGAACACCGGGGAGCTGTTTTTT. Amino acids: CASSLAVTVPNTGELFF.